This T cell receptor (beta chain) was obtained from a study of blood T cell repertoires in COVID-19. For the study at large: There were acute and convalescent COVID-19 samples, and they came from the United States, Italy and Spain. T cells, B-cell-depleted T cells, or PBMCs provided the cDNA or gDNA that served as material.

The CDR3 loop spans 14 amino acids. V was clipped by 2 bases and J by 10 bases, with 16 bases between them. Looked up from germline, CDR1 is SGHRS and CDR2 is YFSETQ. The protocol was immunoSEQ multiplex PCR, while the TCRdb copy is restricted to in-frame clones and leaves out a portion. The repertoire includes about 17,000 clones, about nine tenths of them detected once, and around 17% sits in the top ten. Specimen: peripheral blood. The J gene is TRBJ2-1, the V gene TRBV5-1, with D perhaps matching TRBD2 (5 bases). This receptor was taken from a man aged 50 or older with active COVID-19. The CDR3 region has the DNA TGCGCCAGCAGCTTTACGGGGTTCCTCGGAGAGCAGTTCTTC. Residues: CASSFTGFLGEQFF. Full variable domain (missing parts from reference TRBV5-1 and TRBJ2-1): KAGVTQTPRYLIKTRGQQVTLSCSPISGHRSVSWYQQTPGQGLQFLFEYFSETQRNKGNFPGRFSGRQFSNSRSEMNVSTLELGDSALYLCASSFTGFLGEQFFGPGTRLTVL.